These 17 T cell receptor beta chains came from one sample sequenced in a study of OX40 agonist ivuxolimab in advanced cancers. Generated by immunoSEQ multiplex PCR, the TCRdb table keeps only in-frame clones and is missing some. The sample includes 55,000 to 85,000 clones, 70% to 90% seen only once; the top ten take about 2.7%. The material was CD4+ or CD8+ T cells sorted from blood, obtained in a trial of the OX40 agonist ivuxolimab. The origin of the receptors is an adult with an advanced solid tumor such as melanoma, head and neck, liver or kidney cancer.

The chain carries TRBV7-2 and TRBJ2-7; TRBD1 matches at 9 bases. The CDR3 runs to 15 residues. V lost 6 bases to trimming and J lost 4 bases; unmatched junction nucleotides: 10. Germline loops: CDR1 SGHTA, CDR2 FQGNSA. DNA of the CDR3: TGTGCCAGCAGAGGTGGGACAGGGTCTCGGTACGAGCAGTACTTC. Its translation: CASRGGTGSRYEQYF.

CDR3 sequence: CASSLDSRLNEKLFF. The CDR3, as DNA: TGTGCCAGCAGCTTAGATTCGAGGCTTAATGAAAAACTGTTTTTT. The genes are TRBV11-2 and TRBJ1-4; D call uncertain. Germline V CDR1 and CDR2: SGHAT, FQNNGV. With 0 bases removed from V and 4 bases from J, the gap between germline ends came to 9 bases. The CDR3 has 15 residues. The full variable domain, rest sourced from reference TRBV11-2 and TRBJ1-4, is EAGVAQSPRYKIIEKRQSVAFWCNPISGHATLYWYQQILGQGPKLLIQFQNNGVVDDSQLPKDRFSAERLKGVDSTLKIQPAKLEDSAVYLCASSLDSRLNEKLFFGSGTQLSVL.

J is TRBJ1-1 and V is TRBV6-6, with 11 bases identical to TRBD1. With 6 bases clipped from V and 5 bases from J, the junction kept 11 bases outside the gene matches. CDR3 length: 16 residues. Germline CDR1 reads MNHNY; CDR2 reads SVGAGI (reference sequence). The CDR3 DNA sequence: TGTGCCAGCAGGGAAAGGACAGGGGGCGCTGGGACTGAAGCTTTCTTT. Its protein is CASRERTGGAGTEAFF.

This clone occurred many times. CDR3 DNA: TGTGCCAGCAGCTTGCTGGGGACAACTAATGAAAAACTGTTTTTT. This encodes CASSLLGTTNEKLFF. This rearrangement joins TRBV5-5 to TRBJ1-4; D gene uncertain. The CDR3 loop spans 15 amino acids. The V end lost 1 base, the J end lost 0 bases, and 7 bases lay between the germline ends. Germline V gene lookup returns CDR1 SGHKS and CDR2 YYEKEE (reference sequence).

The CDR3 is CASSLGQFSYEQYF. The CDR3 DNA is TGTGCCAGCAGCTTGGGACAGTTCTCCTACGAGCAGTACTTC. The genes are TRBV7-9 and TRBJ2-7; 7 bases line up with TRBD1. V gave up 3 bases and J gave up 0 bases; unmatched junction bases: 2. The CDR3 contains 14 residues. From germline, CDR1 is SEHNR and CDR2 FQNEAQ (reference sequence).

This clone has a single count. The V gene is TRBV6-6, the J gene TRBJ1-1; 9 nucleotides agree with TRBD1. CDR1 is MNHNY and CDR2 is SVGAGI in the germline V gene (reference sequence). Trimming removed 5 bases from V and 4 bases from J; junction bases left unmatched: 8. The CDR3 length is 15 residues. Here the CDR3 reads CASSRPGQGFTEAFF. The CDR3 nucleotides are TGTGCCAGCAGTCGACCGGGACAGGGTTTCACTGAAGCTTTCTTT.

The rearrangement uses TRBV11-2 and TRBJ2-4, with D perhaps TRBD1 (6 bases). V lost 2 bases, J lost 0 bases, and 17 bases lay in between. The CDR3 runs 18 residues. Germline CDR1 SGHAT, CDR2 FQNNGV. The CDR3, as DNA: TGTGCCAGCAGCTTACTGGGACAAACCAAGGTAGCCAAAAACATTCAGTACTTC. Protein: CASSLLGQTKVAKNIQYF.

V and J are TRBV25-1 and TRBJ1-6, with D uncertain. Trimming took 6 bases from V and 4 from J, leaving 13 bases between them. The CDR3 totals 15 residues. Per germline, CDR1 MGHDK and CDR2 SYGVNS. As DNA, the CDR3 is TGTGCCAGCAGACAACCCGGCCGTTATAATTCACCCCTCCACTTT. Encoded protein: CASRQPGRYNSPLHF.

V is TRBV30 and J is TRBJ1-6; tentatively, D is TRBD1 (5 bases). CDR1 is GTSNPN, CDR2 SVGIG, per germline (reference sequence). This CDR3 has 16 residues. The V and J ends lost 0 bases and 3 bases respectively, with 12 bases between them. CDR3 in amino acids: CAWSVPRQGYNSPLHF. CDR3 coding DNA: TGTGCCTGGAGTGTACCTCGGCAGGGCTATAATTCACCCCTCCACTTT.

This clone was picked up one time. The rearrangement joins TRBV7-3 to TRBJ1-5; possible D gene TRBD1, 6 bases. V shed 5 bases and J shed 0 bases, with 11 bases lying between them. Germline CDR1 reads SGHTA; CDR2 reads FQGTGA. CDR3 length equals 15 residues. CDR3 coding DNA: TGTGCCAGCAGCCTTCGACAGGATAGCAATCAGCCCCAGCATTTT. This encodes CASSLRQDSNQPQHF. The full variable domain, its missing parts supplied by reference TRBV7-3 and TRBJ1-5, is GAGVSQTPSNKVTEKGKYVELRCDPISGHTALYWYRQSLGQGPEFLIYFQGTGAADDSGLPNDRFFAVRPEGSVSTLKIQRTERGDSAVYLCASSLRQDSNQPQHFGDGTRLSIL.

The CDR3: CASRLSTDTQYF. In nucleotides, the CDR3 is TGTGCAAGTCGCTTAAGTACAGATACGCAGTATTTT. The chain has TRBV12-2 and TRBJ2-3. TRBV12-2 has pseudogene status. The CDR3 is 12 amino acids.

V and J are TRBV19 and TRBJ1-1; D call uncertain. Trimming shortened V by 10 bases and J by 2 bases, and 17 bases separated the two germline ends. Looked up from germline, CDR1 is LNHDA and CDR2 is SQIVND (reference sequence). This CDR3 region has 14 residues. CDR3 DNA: TGTGCCACCCGCCGGGCAGAACTCAACACTGAAGCTTTCTTT. This codes for CATRRAELNTEAFF.

V and J are TRBV5-1 and TRBJ2-1; possibly TRBD1 for D (5 bases). Trimming took 3 bases from V and 6 from J, leaving 16 bases between them. CDR1 and CDR2 (germline): SGHRS, YFSETQ. The CDR3 totals 15 residues. The CDR3 reads CASSSGDRWRNEQFF. The CDR3 bases are TGCGCCAGCAGCTCGGGTGACAGATGGCGCAATGAGCAGTTCTTC.

The gene calls are TRBV27 and TRBJ2-1, with D perhaps matching TRBD1 or TRBD2 (5 bases each). The V end was cut by 5 bases, the J end by 7 bases, with 15 bases between. The CDR3 loop spans 14 amino acids. Looked up from germline, CDR1 is MNHEY and CDR2 is SMNVEV (reference sequence). DNA of the CDR3: TGTGCCAGCAGTCCTGGGACCATGGGGAATGAGCAGTTCTTC. It encodes CASSPGTMGNEQFF.

This chain joins TRBV7-9 and TRBJ1-4, with D hard to call. The CDR3 spans 16 residues. Looked up from germline, CDR1 is SEHNR and CDR2 is FQNEAQ (reference sequence). Trimming left V 1 base short and J 4 bases short, with 13 bases between. The CDR3 DNA reads as TGTGCCAGCAGCTTAGGTTGGGGAGGGCTTAATGAAAAACTGTTTTTT. The encoded protein is CASSLGWGGLNEKLFF.

The genes are TRBV7-3 and TRBJ2-3; D is perhaps TRBD2 (6 bases). Deletions cut 2 bases from V and 2 bases from J, with 17 bases between. The CDR3 totals 17 residues. The germline CDR1 and CDR2 sequences are SGHTA and FQGTGA. The CDR3 reads CASSLGFGGSFTDTQYF. CDR3 in DNA: TGTGCCAGCAGCTTAGGTTTTGGGGGGAGCTTCACAGATACGCAGTATTTT.

The CDR3 nucleotides are TGTGCCAGCAGCGCAGCCCCTAGGGAGGAAACTGAAGCTTTCTTT. It yields the protein CASSAAPREETEAFF. V usage is TRBV9 and J usage is TRBJ1-1, with D unresolved. CDR1 SGDLS and CDR2 YYNGEE come from the germline V gene. This CDR3 has 15 residues. Trimming left V 3 bases short and J 5 bases short, with 17 bases between. Together with reference TRBV9 and TRBJ1-1, the CDR3 gives the full variable domain: DSGVTQTPKHLITATGQRVTLRCSPRSGDLSVYWYQQSLDQGLQFLIQYYNGEERAKGNILERFSAQQFPDLHSELNLSSLELGDSALYFCASSAAPREETEAFFGQGTRLTVV.